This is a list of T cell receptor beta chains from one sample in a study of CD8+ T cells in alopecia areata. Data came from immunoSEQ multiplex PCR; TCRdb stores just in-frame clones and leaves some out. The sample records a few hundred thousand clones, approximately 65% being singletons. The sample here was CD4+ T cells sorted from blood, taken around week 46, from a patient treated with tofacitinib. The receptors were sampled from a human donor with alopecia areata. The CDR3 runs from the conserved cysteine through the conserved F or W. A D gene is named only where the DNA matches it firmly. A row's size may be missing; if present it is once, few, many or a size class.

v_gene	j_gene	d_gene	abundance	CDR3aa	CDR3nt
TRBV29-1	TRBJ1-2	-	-	CSVEENRKGYTF	TGCAGCGTTGAAGAAAACAGGAAGGGCTACACCTTC
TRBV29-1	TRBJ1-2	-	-	CSVEDPGGGRGYTF	TGCAGCGTTGAAGACCCCGGCGGGGGCAGGGGCTACACCTTC
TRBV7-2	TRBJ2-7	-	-	CASSSPGVRTYEQYF	TGTGCCAGCAGCTCCCCTGGGGTGAGGACCTACGAGCAGTACTTC
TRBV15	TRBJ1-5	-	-	CATSRDPGLSNQPQHF	TGTGCCACCAGCAGAGACCCGGGACTTTCCAATCAGCCCCAGCATTTT
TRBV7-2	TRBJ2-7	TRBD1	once	CASSSGTGTGATYEQYF	TGTGCCAGCAGCTCGGGGACCGGGACAGGGGCGACCTACGAGCAGTACTTC
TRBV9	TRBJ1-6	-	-	CASSAQGSNSPLHF	TGTGCCAGCAGTGCTCAGGGATCTAATTCACCCCTCCACTTT
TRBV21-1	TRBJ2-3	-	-	CASSTLSGTLYTDTQYF	TGTGCCAGCAGCACACTGTCCGGGACACTGTACACAGATACGCAGTATTTT
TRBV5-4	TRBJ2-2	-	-	CASSPQGNTGELFF	TGTGCCAGCAGCCCACAGGGGAACACCGGGGAGCTGTTTTTT
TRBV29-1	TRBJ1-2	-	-	CSVISGVGYGYTF	TGCAGCGTTATTTCAGGGGTTGGCTATGGCTACACCTTC
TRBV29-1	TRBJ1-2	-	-	CSVGKEDGYTF	TGCAGCGTTGGGAAGGAGGATGGCTACACCTTC
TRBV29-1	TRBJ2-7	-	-	CSVGTAQYEQYF	TGCAGCGTTGGGACTGCACAATACGAGCAGTACTTC
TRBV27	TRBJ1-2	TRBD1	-	CASSFRTGDGYTF	TGTGCCAGCAGTTTTAGGACAGGGGATGGCTACACCTTC
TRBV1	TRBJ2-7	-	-	CTSSHLHGPSGVSYEQYF	TGCACCAGCAGCCACCTACACGGCCCTAGCGGGGTCTCCTACGAGCAGTACTTC
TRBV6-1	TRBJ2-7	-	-	CASSQDSYEQYF	TGTGCCAGCAGCCAGGACAGCTACGAGCAGTACTTC
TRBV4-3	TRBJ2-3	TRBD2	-	CASSQYETSMAHF	TGCGCCAGCAGCCAATATGAGACTAGCATGGCCCATTTT
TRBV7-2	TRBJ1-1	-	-	CASSLLLPISQNTEAFF	TGTGCCAGCAGCCTCCTTCTCCCGATATCACAGAACACTGAAGCTTTCTTT
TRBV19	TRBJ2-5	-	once	CASSITGVETQYF	TGTGCCAGTAGTATAACTGGGGTAGAGACCCAGTACTTC
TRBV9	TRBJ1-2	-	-	CASSVGGQTIYGYTF	TGTGCCAGCAGCGTAGGAGGTCAGACTATCTATGGCTACACCTTC
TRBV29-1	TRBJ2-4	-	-	CSVKPQDGNIQYF	TGCAGCGTTAAACCCCAGGACGGTAACATTCAGTACTTC
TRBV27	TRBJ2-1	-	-	CASSLFRNTPTNEQFF	TGTGCCAGCAGTTTATTCCGTAACACCCCTACGAATGAGCAGTTCTTC
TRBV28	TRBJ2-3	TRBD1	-	CASGTARTDTQYF	TGTGCCAGCGGGACAGCGCGCACAGATACGCAGTATTTT
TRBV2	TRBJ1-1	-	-	CASSWDVEAFF	TGTGCCAGCAGCTGGGACGTTGAAGCTTTCTTT
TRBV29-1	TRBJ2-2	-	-	CSVVGNTGELFF	TGCAGCGTTGTCGGGAACACCGGGGAGCTGTTTTTT
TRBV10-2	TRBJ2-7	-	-	CASSDWRLGTYEQYF	TGCGCCAGCAGTGACTGGAGGCTGGGTACCTACGAGCAGTACTTC
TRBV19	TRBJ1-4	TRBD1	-	CASRGTGETGREKLFF	TGTGCCAGTCGCGGGACAGGGGAGACGGGACGTGAAAAACTGTTTTTT
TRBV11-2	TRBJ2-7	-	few	CASSSRQGGTYEQYF	TGTGCCAGCAGCTCCCGACAGGGCGGGACCTACGAGCAGTACTTC
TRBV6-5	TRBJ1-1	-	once	CASSRPAAEAFF	TGTGCCAGCAGCCGGCCGGCGGCAGAAGCTTTCTTT
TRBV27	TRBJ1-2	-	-	CASSLSFAGSRGHGYTF	TGTGCCAGCAGTTTATCGTTTGCGGGTAGCAGGGGCCATGGCTACACCTTC
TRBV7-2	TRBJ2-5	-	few	CASSPSGGTETQYF	TGTGCCAGCAGCCCGTCGGGTGGCACAGAGACCCAGTACTTC
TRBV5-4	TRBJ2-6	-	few	CASSLILAGANVLTF	TGTGCCAGCAGCCTAATCCTCGCGGGGGCCAACGTCCTGACTTTC
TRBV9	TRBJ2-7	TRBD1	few	CASSVTWTGDEQYF	TGTGCCAGCAGCGTTACCTGGACAGGCGACGAGCAGTACTTC
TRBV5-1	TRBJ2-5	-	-	CASSLGTDQETQYF	TGCGCCAGCAGCTTAGGGACGGATCAAGAGACCCAGTACTTC
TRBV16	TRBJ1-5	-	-	CASSQFERGDQPQHF	TGTGCCAGCAGCCAATTTGAAAGGGGGGATCAGCCCCAGCATTTT
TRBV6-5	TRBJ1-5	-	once	CASSLPGPNQPQHF	TGTGCCAGCAGTTTACCGGGCCCTAATCAGCCCCAGCATTTT
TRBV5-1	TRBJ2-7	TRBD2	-	CASGRTSDYEQYF	TGCGCCAGCGGAAGAACTAGCGACTACGAGCAGTACTTC
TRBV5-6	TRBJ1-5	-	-	CASSFWGDNQPQHF	TGTGCCAGCAGCTTTTGGGGCGACAATCAGCCCCAGCATTTT
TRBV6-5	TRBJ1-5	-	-	CASSYSSGSNQPQHF	TGTGCCAGCAGTTACTCGAGCGGTAGCAATCAGCCCCAGCATTTT
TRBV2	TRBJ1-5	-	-	CASSELGFVDNQPQHF	TGTGCCAGCAGTGAGTTAGGCTTCGTGGACAATCAGCCCCAGCATTTT
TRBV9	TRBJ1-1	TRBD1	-	CASSVDGTENTEAFF	TGTGCCAGCAGCGTTGATGGGACAGAGAACACTGAAGCTTTCTTT
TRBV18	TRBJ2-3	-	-	CASSPDRGSTDTQYF	TGTGCCAGCTCGCCCGACCGGGGGAGCACAGATACGCAGTATTTT
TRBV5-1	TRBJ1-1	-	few	CASSLFGDNTEAFF	TGCGCCAGCAGCTTGTTTGGGGATAACACTGAAGCTTTCTTT
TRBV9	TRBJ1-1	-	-	CASSGPQELPNTEAFF	TGTGCCAGCAGCGGGCCCCAGGAGCTACCGAACACTGAAGCTTTCTTT
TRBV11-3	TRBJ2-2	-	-	CASSLSNTGELFF	TGTGCCAGCAGCTTAAGTAACACCGGGGAGCTGTTTTTT
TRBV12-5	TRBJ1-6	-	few	CASGYNSPLHF	TGTGCTAGTGGTTATAATTCACCCCTCCACTTT
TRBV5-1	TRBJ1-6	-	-	CASSLAERNNSPLHF	TGCGCCAGCAGCTTGGCGGAGAGAAATAATTCACCCCTCCACTTT
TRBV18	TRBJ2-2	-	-	CASSPGTVNTGELFF	TGTGCCAGCTCACCCGGGACGGTGAACACCGGGGAGCTGTTTTTT
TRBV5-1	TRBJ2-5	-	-	CASSLASKETQYF	TGCGCCAGCAGCTTGGCTTCTAAAGAGACCCAGTACTTC
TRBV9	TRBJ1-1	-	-	CASSAGGAAANTEAFF	TGTGCCAGCAGCGCCGGGGGGGCCGCGGCGAACACTGAAGCTTTCTTT
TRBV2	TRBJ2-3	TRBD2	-	CASSLLAGGTDTQYF	TGTGCCAGCAGCCTACTAGCGGGAGGCACAGATACGCAGTATTTT
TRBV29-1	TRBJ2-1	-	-	CSVEEEGGHYNEQFF	TGCAGCGTTGAAGAGGAAGGGGGGCACTACAATGAGCAGTTCTTC